The T cell receptor (delta chain) under discussion was sequenced for a study of gamma-delta T cells after stem cell transplantation. CDR3 length: 17 residues. Germline V gives CDR1 GEAIGNYY, CDR2 EKD. TCRdb redid clone calling on the RT-PCR reads using CATT. Of about 3,200 delta-chain clones listed, over 1.5% are singletons. A note on this clone: TCRdb pairs this DNA with a much larger clone's protein that differs at residues 3 and 11, likely a read error; the protein shown was translated from the DNA.

The sequencing sample was made of gamma-delta T cells. The rearrangement joins TRDV2 to TRDJ1; TRDD3 matches at 13 bases. The TCR originated in a human donor. It is not recorded whose cells these are; they may come from a transplant donor. CDR3 coding DNA: TGTGCCCGTGACGCCTTACTGGGGGATACGCACACCGATAAACTCATCTTT. Translated, it gives CARDALLGDTHTDKLIF.